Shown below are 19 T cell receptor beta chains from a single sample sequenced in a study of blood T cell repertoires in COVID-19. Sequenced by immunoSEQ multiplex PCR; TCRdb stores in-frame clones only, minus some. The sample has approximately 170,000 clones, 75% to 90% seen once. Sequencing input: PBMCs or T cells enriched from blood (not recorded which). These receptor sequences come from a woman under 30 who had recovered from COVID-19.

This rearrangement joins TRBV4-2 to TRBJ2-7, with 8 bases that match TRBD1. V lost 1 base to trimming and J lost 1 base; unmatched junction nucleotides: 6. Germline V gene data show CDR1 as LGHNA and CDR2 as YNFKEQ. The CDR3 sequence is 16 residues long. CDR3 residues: CASSQAQTGGSYEQYF. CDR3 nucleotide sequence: TGTGCCAGCAGCCAAGCCCAAACAGGGGGGTCCTACGAGCAGTACTTC.

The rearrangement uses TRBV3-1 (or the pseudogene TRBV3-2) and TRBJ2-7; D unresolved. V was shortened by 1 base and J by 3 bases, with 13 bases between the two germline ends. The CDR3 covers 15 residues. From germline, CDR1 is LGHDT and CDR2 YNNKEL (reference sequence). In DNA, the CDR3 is TGTGCCAGCAGCCAAGTCTTCCATGCAGACTACGAGCAGTACTTC. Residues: CASSQVFHADYEQYF.

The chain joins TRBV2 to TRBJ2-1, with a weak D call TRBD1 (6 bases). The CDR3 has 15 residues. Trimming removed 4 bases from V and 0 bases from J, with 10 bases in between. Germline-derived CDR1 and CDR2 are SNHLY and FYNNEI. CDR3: CASSGGQLSYNEQFF. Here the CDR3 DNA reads TGTGCCAGCAGTGGAGGACAGCTCTCCTACAATGAGCAGTTCTTC.

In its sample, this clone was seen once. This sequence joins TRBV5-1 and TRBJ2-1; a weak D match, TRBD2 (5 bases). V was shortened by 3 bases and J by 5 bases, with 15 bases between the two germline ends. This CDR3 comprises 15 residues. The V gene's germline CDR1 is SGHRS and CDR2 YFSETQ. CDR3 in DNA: TGCGCCAGCAGCTCCCTTACGGGAAGAGACAATGAGCAGTTCTTC. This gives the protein CASSSLTGRDNEQFF.

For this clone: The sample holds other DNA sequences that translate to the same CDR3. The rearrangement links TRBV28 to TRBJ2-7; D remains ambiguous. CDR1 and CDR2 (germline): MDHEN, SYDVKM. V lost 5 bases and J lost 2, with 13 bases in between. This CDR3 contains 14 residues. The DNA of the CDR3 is TGTGCCAGCAGTCCCCCCGGTTTACCCTACGAGCAGTACTTC. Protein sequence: CASSPPGLPYEQYF.

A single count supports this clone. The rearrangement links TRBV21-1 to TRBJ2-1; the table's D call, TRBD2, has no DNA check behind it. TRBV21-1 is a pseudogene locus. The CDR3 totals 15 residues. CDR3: CASSKGLRSYNEQFF. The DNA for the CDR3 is TGTGCCAGCAGCAAGGGACTGCGATCCTACAATGAGCAGTTCTTC.

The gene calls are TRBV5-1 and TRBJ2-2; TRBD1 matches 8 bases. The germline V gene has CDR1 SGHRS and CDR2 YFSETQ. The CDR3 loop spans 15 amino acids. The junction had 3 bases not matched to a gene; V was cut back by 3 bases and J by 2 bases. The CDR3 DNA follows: TGCGCCAGCAGCTCCACAGGGGGAAACACCGGGGAGCTGTTTTTT. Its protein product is CASSSTGGNTGELFF.

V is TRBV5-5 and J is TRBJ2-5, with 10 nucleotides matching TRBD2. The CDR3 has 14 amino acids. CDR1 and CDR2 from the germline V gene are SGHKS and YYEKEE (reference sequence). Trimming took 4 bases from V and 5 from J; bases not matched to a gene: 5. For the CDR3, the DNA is TGTGCCAGCAGCAAGCGGGAGGGCCCGGAGACCCAGTACTTC. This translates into CASSKREGPETQYF.

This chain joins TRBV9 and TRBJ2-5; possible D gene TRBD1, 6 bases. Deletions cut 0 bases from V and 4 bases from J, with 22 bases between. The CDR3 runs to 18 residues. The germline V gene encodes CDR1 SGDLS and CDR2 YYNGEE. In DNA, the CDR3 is TGTGCCAGCAGCGTAGCTCCCAGAAATTACAGGGAAGGAGAGACCCAGTACTTC. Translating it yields CASSVAPRNYREGETQYF.

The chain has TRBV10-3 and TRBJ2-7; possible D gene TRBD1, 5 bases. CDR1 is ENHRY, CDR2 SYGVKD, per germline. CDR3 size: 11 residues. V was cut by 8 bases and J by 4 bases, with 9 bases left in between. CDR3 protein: CAISPGYEQYF. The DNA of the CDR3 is TGTGCCATCTCACCAGGGTACGAGCAGTACTTC.

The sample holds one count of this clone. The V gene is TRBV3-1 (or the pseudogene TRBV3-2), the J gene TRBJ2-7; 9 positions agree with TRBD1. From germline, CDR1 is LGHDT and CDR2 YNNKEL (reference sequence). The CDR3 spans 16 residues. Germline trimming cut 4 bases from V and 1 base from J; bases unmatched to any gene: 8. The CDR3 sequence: CASSPPGTGWSYEQYF. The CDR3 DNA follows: TGTGCCAGCAGCCCACCCGGGACAGGGTGGTCCTACGAGCAGTACTTC.

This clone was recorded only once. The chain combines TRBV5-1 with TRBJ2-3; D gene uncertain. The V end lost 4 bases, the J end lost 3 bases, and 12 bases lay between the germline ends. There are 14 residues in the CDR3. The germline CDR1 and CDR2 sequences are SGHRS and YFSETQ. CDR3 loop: CASSTGGSTDTQYF. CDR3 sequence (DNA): TGCGCCAGCAGCACTGGTGGTTCAACAGATACGCAGTATTTT.

The CDR3: CATNRGLQETQYF. DNA for the CDR3: TGTGCCACCAACAGGGGCCTCCAAGAGACCCAGTACTTC. The V gene is TRBV7-2, the J gene TRBJ2-5, with 7 bases identical to TRBD1. With 10 bases clipped from V and 1 base from J, the junction kept 6 bases outside the gene matches. The CDR3 has 13 amino acids. Germline CDR1 is SGHTA and CDR2 is FQGNSA. Variable domain in full (rest from reference TRBV7-2 and TRBJ2-5): GAGVSQSPSNKVTEKGKDVELRCDPISGHTALYWYRQSLGQGLEFLIYFQGNSAPDKSGLPSDRFSAERTGGSVSTLTIQRTQQEDSAVYLCATNRGLQETQYFGPGTRLLVL.

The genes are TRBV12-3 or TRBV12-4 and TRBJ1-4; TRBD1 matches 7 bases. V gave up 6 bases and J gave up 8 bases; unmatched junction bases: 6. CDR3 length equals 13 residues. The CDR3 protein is CASSRQGGEKLFF. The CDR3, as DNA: TGTGCCAGCAGCAGACAGGGTGGCGAAAAACTGTTTTTT.

The CDR3 loop reads CASSSWSGEYEQYF. As DNA, the CDR3 is TGTGCCAGCAGCTCATGGTCGGGAGAGTACGAGCAGTACTTC. This chain links TRBV5-5 with TRBJ2-7, with D perhaps TRBD2 (6 bases). With 3 bases removed from V and 4 bases from J, the gap between germline ends came to 14 bases. CDR3 length: 14 residues. Germline assignment: CDR1 SGHKS and CDR2 YYEKEE (reference sequence).

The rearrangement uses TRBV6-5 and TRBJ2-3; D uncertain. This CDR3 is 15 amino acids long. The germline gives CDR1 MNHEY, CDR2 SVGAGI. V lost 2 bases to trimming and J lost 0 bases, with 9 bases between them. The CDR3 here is CASSYGLTSTDTQYF. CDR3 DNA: TGTGCCAGCAGTTACGGTTTGACTAGCACAGATACGCAGTATTTT.

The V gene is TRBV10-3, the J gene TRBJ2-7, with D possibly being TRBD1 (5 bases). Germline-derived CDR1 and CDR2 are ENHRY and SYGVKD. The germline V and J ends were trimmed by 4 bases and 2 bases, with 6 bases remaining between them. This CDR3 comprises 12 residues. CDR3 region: CAISGQTYEQYF. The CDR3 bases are TGTGCCATCAGTGGACAGACCTACGAGCAGTACTTC.

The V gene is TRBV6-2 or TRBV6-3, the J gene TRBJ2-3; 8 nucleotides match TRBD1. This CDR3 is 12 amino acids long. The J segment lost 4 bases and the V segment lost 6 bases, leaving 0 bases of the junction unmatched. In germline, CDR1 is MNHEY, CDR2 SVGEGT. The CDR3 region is CASSRGPDTQYF. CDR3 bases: TGTGCCAGCAGCAGGGGGCCAGATACGCAGTATTTT.

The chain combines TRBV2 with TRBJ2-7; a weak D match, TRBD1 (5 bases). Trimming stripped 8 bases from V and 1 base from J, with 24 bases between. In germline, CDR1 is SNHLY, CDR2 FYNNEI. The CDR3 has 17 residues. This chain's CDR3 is CASARWGVRGSSYEQYF. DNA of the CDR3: TGTGCCAGCGCACGTTGGGGCGTGAGAGGTTCTTCCTACGAGCAGTACTTC.